This entry lists 29 T cell receptor beta chains sequenced from one sample in a study of regulatory T cells in long-lasting Graves disease. Noted time point: persistent/refractory GD, antithyroid drugs over 5 years with positive TRAb. Making the TCR library involved RNA that had been extracted from PBMCs. Investigators prepared the TCR beta libraries by applying iRepertoire HTBI primers and Arm-PCR of CDR3 regions. TCRdb passed the multiplex PCR reads through MiXCR, listing each CDR3 protein once. Found here are 700,000 or so distinct CDR3 sequences, 25% to 30% of them singletons; the top ten hold roughly 41%. The specimen was peripheral blood mononuclear cells (PBMCs), collected when the disease was refractory, from a patient treated with antithyroid drugs. These receptors came from a female donor with Graves disease.

V gene TRBV20-1 combines with J gene TRBJ1-6; D is ambiguous. Trimming pared 6 bases from V and 7 bases from J, leaving 19 bases between. Germline assignment: CDR1 DFQATT and CDR2 SNEGSKA (reference sequence). The CDR3 runs to 15 residues. The CDR3 nucleotides read TGCAGTGCCCCCCGGCGCCGCTCAAGGAATTCACCCCTCCACTTT. Its protein product is CSAPRRRSRNSPLHF.

Regarding this clonotype: One base away lies a much larger clone, so this may be a sequencing read error. No conserved phenylalanine or tryptophan ends this CDR3, so it is likely a read error. The CDR3 DNA is TGTGCCAGCAGTCGATTTATGAACACTGAAGCTTTCCTT. It codes for CASSRFMNTEAFL. The chain recombines TRBV12-3 or TRBV12-4 with TRBJ1-1; no clear D. This CDR3 comprises 13 residues. Trimming pared 5 bases from V and 0 bases from J, leaving 7 bases between.

This clonotype was seen repeatedly, ten times or more. The chain has TRBV28 and TRBJ2-7; TRBD2 matches at 9 bases. The CDR3 length is 15 residues. The germline V gene has CDR1 MDHEN and CDR2 SYDVKM. Trimming at V came to 2 bases and at J to 0 bases, leaving 2 bases not matched to a gene. CDR3 bases: TGTGCCAGCAGTTTACTAGCGGGAAACTCCTACGAGCAGTACTTC. This encodes CASSLLAGNSYEQYF. The full variable domain, in which reference TRBV28 and TRBJ2-7 provide the parts outside the CDR3, is DVKVTQSSRYLVKRTGEKVFLECVQDMDHENMFWYRQDPGLGLRLIYFSYDVKMKEKGDIPEGYSVSREKKERFSLILESASTNQTSMYLCASSLLAGNSYEQYFGPGTRLTVT.

This clonotype turned up a few times. This chain joins TRBV12-3 or TRBV12-4 and TRBJ1-1; D remains ambiguous. The CDR3 length is 14 residues. V was trimmed by 3 bases and J by 4 bases, leaving 12 bases between them. This CDR3 reads CASSFGSPGTEAFF. The CDR3 DNA follows: TGTGCCAGCAGTTTCGGTTCTCCTGGCACTGAAGCTTTCTTT.

The chain is built from TRBV29-1 and TRBJ1-2; 8 bases align to TRBD1. V lost 6 bases to trimming and J lost 6 bases; unmatched junction nucleotides: 12. This CDR3 is 14 amino acids long. The germline CDR1 and CDR2 sequences are SQVTM and ANQGSEA. The CDR3 region is CSVRDADRVDGYTF. CDR3 nucleotides: TGCAGCGTCCGAGACGCGGACAGGGTGGATGGCTACACCTTC.

This CDR3 is CASAPPAGVDTGELFF. In DNA, the CDR3 is TGTGCTAGTGCCCCCCCAGCGGGAGTCGACACCGGGGAGCTGTTTTTT. The rearrangement links TRBV12-5 to TRBJ2-2; 8 positions match TRBD2. Losses at the gene ends were 7 bases for V and 3 bases for J; bases not matched to a gene: 10. This CDR3 is built from 16 residues. Germline V CDR1 and CDR2: LGHNT, FRNRAP.

V gene TRBV6-2 or TRBV6-3 combines with J gene TRBJ2-7; 7 bases align to TRBD2. The CDR3 totals 14 residues. The germline gives CDR1 MNHEY, CDR2 SVGEGT. The V segment lost 2 bases and the J segment 6 bases; nucleotides outside the gene matches: 7. DNA of the CDR3: TGTGCCAGCAGTTACGAGGGAGGGCCTACCGAGCAGTACTTC. It translates to CASSYEGGPTEQYF.

This clonotype was seen a few times. This chain uses TRBV4-2 with TRBJ1-1; D might be TRBD1 (6 bases). CDR3 length: 15 amino acids. Per germline, CDR1 LGHNA and CDR2 YNFKEQ. V lost 1 base and J 1 base, leaving 10 bases between the germline ends. The CDR3 DNA sequence: TGTGCCAGCAGCCAAGGCTGGACAGAGAACACTGAAGCTTTCTTT. Encoded protein: CASSQGWTENTEAFF.

This clonotype was counted at least ten times. The V gene is TRBV12-3 or TRBV12-4, the J gene TRBJ1-2; D is perhaps TRBD1 (6 bases). The germline V and J ends were trimmed by 6 bases and 6 bases, with 14 bases remaining between them. CDR3 length: 13 amino acids. The DNA of the CDR3 is TGTGCCAGCAGATCCACAGGGTCGGATGGCTACACCTTC. Translating gives CASRSTGSDGYTF.

This clonotype was observed a handful of times. This chain links TRBV5-1 with TRBJ2-2, with D hard to call. V was clipped by 0 bases and J by 3 bases, with 6 bases between them. Germline V CDR1 and CDR2: SGHRS, YFSETQ. The CDR3 covers 14 residues. CDR3 protein: CASSLESYTGELFF. The CDR3 bases are TGCGCCAGCAGCTTGGAGTCTTACACCGGGGAGCTGTTTTTT. Supplemented by reference TRBV5-1 and TRBJ2-2, the full variable domain reads KAGVTQTPRYLIKTRGQQVTLSCSPISGHRSVSWYQQTPGQGLQFLFEYFSETQRNKGNFPGRFSGRQFSNSRSEMNVSTLELGDSALYLCASSLESYTGELFFGEGSRLTVL.

This clonotype was picked up a small number of times. This chain links TRBV20-1 with TRBJ1-5; the D gene is possibly TRBD1 (6 bases). The germline V gene encodes CDR1 DFQATT and CDR2 SNEGSKA (reference sequence). The CDR3 totals 13 residues. CDR3 sequence: CSAKGEGDQPQHF. The CDR3 DNA follows: TGCAGCGCAAAGGGAGAGGGGGATCAGCCCCAGCATTTT.

This clonotype has a handful of counts. Mismatch with germline at one junction end may stem from a read error. The V gene is TRBV7-9, the J gene TRBJ2-1, with D unclear. CDR1 and CDR2 from the germline V gene are SEHNR and FQNEAQ (reference sequence). The CDR3 covers 11 residues. CDR3 loop: CASSPYDEQFF. The DNA for the CDR3 is TGTGCCAGCAGCCCCTACGATGAGCAGTTCTTC.

In the case of this clonotype: This clone may be a read error of a much larger clone one base away. The chain carries TRBV2 and TRBJ1-2; D is unresolved. Per the germline V gene, CDR1 is SNHLY and CDR2 is FYNNEI. This CDR3 spans 14 amino acids. CDR3 DNA sequence: TGTGCCGGCAGTGGATCAGGAGGTCGTCGGGGCTACACCTTC. Translation gives CAGSGSGGRRGYTF.

This clonotype was observed a handful of times. The chain links TRBV12-3 or TRBV12-4 to TRBJ2-7, with unresolved D. This CDR3 comprises 15 residues. V lost 4 bases to trimming and J lost 2 bases, with 15 bases between them. CDR3 nucleotide sequence: TGTGCCAGCAGTTCAGCATCCGGGTCTACCTACGAGCAGTACTTC. Its protein product is CASSSASGSTYEQYF.

This clonotype was detected ten times or more. V is TRBV2 and J is TRBJ1-2; D gene uncertain. Germline V CDR1 and CDR2: SNHLY, FYNNEI. The CDR3 is 12 amino acids. Trimming left V 7 bases short and J 4 bases short, with 10 bases between. CDR3 sequence: CASKGSTYGYTF. As DNA, the CDR3 is TGTGCCAGCAAAGGCAGCACCTATGGCTACACCTTC.

This clonotype came up many times. The chain employs TRBV12-3 or TRBV12-4 and TRBJ1-5; D is undetermined. Trimming removed 3 bases at V and 7 bases at J, with 7 bases between. CDR3 length: 12 residues. CDR3 nucleotide sequence: TGTGCCAGCAGTTTCGAAGGGCAGCCCCAGCATTTT. Translation gives CASSFEGQPQHF.

The J gene is TRBJ2-7, the V gene TRBV4-1, with a tentative D call TRBD2 (6 bases). The V and J ends lost 2 bases and 2 bases respectively, with 16 bases between them. Germline CDR1 and CDR2: MGHRA and YSYEKL. The length of the CDR3 is 16 residues. CDR3 coding DNA: TGCGCCAGCAGCCAAATTTCTGCTCCTAGCGCCTACGAGCAGTACTTC. This translates into CASSQISAPSAYEQYF.

This clonotype appeared many times. This chain joins TRBV6-2 or TRBV6-3 and TRBJ2-2, with D uncertain. CDR3 length: 14 residues. Deletions cut 4 bases from V and 0 bases from J, with 6 bases between. In germline, CDR1 is MNHEY, CDR2 SVGEGT. CDR3 sequence (DNA): TGTGCCAGCAGTTCCGGACCGAACACCGGGGAGCTGTTTTTT. This sequence encodes CASSSGPNTGELFF.

This clonotype came up many times. V is TRBV30 and J is TRBJ1-4, with D perhaps matching TRBD1 (5 bases). CDR1 is GTSNPN, CDR2 SVGIG, per germline (reference sequence). This CDR3 spans 13 amino acids. V lost 7 bases and J 6 bases, leaving 15 bases between the germline ends. CDR3 sequence (DNA): TGTGCCTCCGATGGCAGGGCCGATGAAAAACTGTTTTTT. This sequence encodes CASDGRADEKLFF.

This clonotype was seen only a few times. The J gene is TRBJ1-5, the V gene TRBV12-5; tentative D call: TRBD1 (5 bases). Germline V gene sequence: CDR1 LGHNT, CDR2 FRNRAP. The CDR3 has 16 amino acids. Trimming shortened V by 3 bases and J by 2 bases, and 14 bases separated the two germline ends. CDR3 nucleotide sequence: TGTGCTAGTGGTTTTTCCTCCACAGGAGGCAATCAGCCCCAGCATTTT. As protein: CASGFSSTGGNQPQHF. The complete variable domain, with remaining parts taken from reference TRBV12-5 and TRBJ1-5, reads DARVTQTPRHKVTEMGQEVTMRCQPILGHNTVFWYRQTMMQGLELLAYFRNRAPLDDSGMPKDRFSAEMPDATLATLKIQPSEPRDSAVYFCASGFSSTGGNQPQHFGDGTRLSIL.

The rearrangement uses TRBV2 and TRBJ1-5, with D possibly matching TRBD1 (6 bases). Between the trimmed V and J ends, which lost 6 bases and 7 bases, there was a span of 16 bases. The CDR3 sequence is 14 residues long. Germline V lookup: CDR1 SNHLY, CDR2 FYNNEI. For the CDR3, the DNA is TGTGCCAGCAGAAAAGGGGGGGGCCGACAGCCCCAGCATTTT. Encoded protein: CASRKGGGRQPQHF.

This sequence joins TRBV6-1 and TRBJ2-7, with 8 bases fitting TRBD1. V gave up 6 bases and J gave up 5 bases; unmatched junction bases: 12. Germline values: CDR1 MNHNS, CDR2 SASEGT. The CDR3 covers 15 residues. Here the CDR3 reads CASRIGQGIPHEQYF. CDR3 nucleotides: TGTGCCAGCAGAATAGGACAGGGAATTCCTCACGAGCAGTACTTC.

This clonotype has a handful of counts. V is TRBV20-1 and J is TRBJ1-2, with 9 bases fitting TRBD1. Germline CDR1 DFQATT, CDR2 SNEGSKA (reference sequence). The CDR3 length is 15 residues. Losses at the gene ends were 0 bases for V and 5 bases for J; bases not matched to a gene: 7. The CDR3 bases are TGCAGTGCTAGAGACACAGGGGGCGCGCAGTATGGCTACACCTTC. Translated: CSARDTGGAQYGYTF.

The CDR3 nucleotides are TGTGCCAGCAGCTTGGAGGGATGGGGCAGGGAGACCCAGTACTTC. This codes for CASSLEGWGRETQYF. The V gene is TRBV7-2, the J gene TRBJ2-5, with D perhaps matching TRBD2 (6 bases). The CDR3 extends over 15 amino acids. The V and J ends lost 3 bases and 5 bases respectively, with 16 bases between them. Germline CDR1 is SGHTA and CDR2 is FQGNSA.

The sample holds a few counts of this clonotype. This chain links TRBV11-3 with TRBJ1-1; D is unclear. Deletions cut 3 bases from V and 3 bases from J, with 8 bases between. Germline lookup yields CDR1 SGHNT and CDR2 YENEEA. CDR3 length: 13 residues. CDR3 loop: CASSLEVYTEAFF. CDR3 nucleotides: TGTGCCAGCAGCTTGGAGGTATACACTGAAGCTTTCTTT.

The table lists this clonotype with a count of one. This chain links TRBV12-5 with TRBJ1-1; no reliable D call. Trimming cost V 4 bases and J 7 bases, with 13 bases left between them. This CDR3 is 13 amino acids long. Germline loops: CDR1 LGHNT, CDR2 FRNRAP. The CDR3 region is CASGWGFSYEAFF. CDR3 sequence (DNA): TGTGCTAGTGGTTGGGGTTTTAGTTATGAAGCTTTCTTT.

The chain has TRBV6-1 and TRBJ2-7, with D perhaps assigned TRBD1 or TRBD2 (7 bases each). The V and J ends lost 5 bases and 3 bases respectively, with 17 bases between them. This CDR3 spans 15 amino acids. Germline lookup yields CDR1 MNHNS and CDR2 SASEGT. CDR3 sequence reads: CASSPGGDSLYEQYF. In nucleotides, the CDR3 is TGTGCCAGCAGTCCAGGGGGGGACAGCCTCTACGAGCAGTACTTC.

The chain combines TRBV7-9 with TRBJ1-2; unclear D gene. CDR1 is SEHNR, CDR2 FQNEAQ, per germline (reference sequence). Deletions cut 0 bases from V and 4 bases from J, with 6 bases between. This CDR3 region has 13 residues. The CDR3 region has the DNA TGTGCCAGCAGCTTAGCGCTACCCTATGGCTACACCTTC. This gives the protein CASSLALPYGYTF.

This clonotype was seen a handful of times. In DNA form, the CDR3 reads TGTGCCTGGGTAGGCCATAGCGGGATCTACGAGCAGTACTTC. The encoded protein is CAWVGHSGIYEQYF. The chain is built from TRBV30 and TRBJ2-7; TRBD2 aligns across 8 bases. Germline CDR1 is GTSNPN and CDR2 is SVGIG (reference sequence). This CDR3 is built from 14 residues. Losses at the gene ends were 5 bases for V and 3 bases for J; bases not matched to a gene: 9.